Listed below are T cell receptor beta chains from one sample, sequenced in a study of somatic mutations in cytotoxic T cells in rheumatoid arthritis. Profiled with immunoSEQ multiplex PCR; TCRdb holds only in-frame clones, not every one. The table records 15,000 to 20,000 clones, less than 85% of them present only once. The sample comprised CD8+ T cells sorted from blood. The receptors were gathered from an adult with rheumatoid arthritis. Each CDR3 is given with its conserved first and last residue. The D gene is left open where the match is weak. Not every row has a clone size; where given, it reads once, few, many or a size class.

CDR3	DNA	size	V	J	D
CSVVGLAGLETQYF	TGCAGCGTAGTGGGACTAGCGGGGCTAGAGACCCAGTACTTC	.	TRBV29-1	TRBJ2-5	TRBD2
CASKAGGYEQYF	TGCGCCAGCAAAGCTGGGGGGTACGAGCAGTACTTC	.	TRBV5-1	TRBJ2-7	.
CASSFSGRPETQYF	TGTGCCAGCAGCTTTTCCGGGAGACCGGAGACCCAGTACTTC	.	TRBV7-9	TRBJ2-5	.
CASSQVPPSGSYRGADTQYF	TGTGCCAGCAGCCAGGTCCCCCCTAGCGGGAGTTACAGGGGGGCAGATACGCAGTATTTT	once	TRBV27	TRBJ2-3	TRBD2
CASSFLNSGGNQPQHF	TGTGCCAGCAGTTTTCTGAACTCGGGGGGTAATCAGCCCCAGCATTTT	.	TRBV11-3	TRBJ1-5	.
CASTRTGDEQFF	TGTGCCAGCACTAGGACAGGGGATGAGCAGTTCTTC	few	TRBV27	TRBJ2-1	TRBD1
CASSSGHEQYF	TGTGCCAGCAGCTCGGGCCACGAGCAGTACTTC	.	TRBV7-9	TRBJ2-7	.
CASSLSFLGQGAHEQYF	TGCGCCAGCAGCTTGTCATTTCTCGGACAGGGAGCACACGAGCAGTACTTC	.	TRBV5-1	TRBJ2-7	TRBD1
CASSLTRFLVAYNEQFF	TGTGCCAGCAGCTTAACCCGTTTCTTAGTAGCCTACAATGAGCAGTTCTTC	.	TRBV11-2	TRBJ2-1	.
CASSLGRQGVGYGYTF	TGTGCCAGCAGCTTAGGCCGGCAGGGGGTTGGCTATGGCTACACCTTC	once	TRBV13	TRBJ1-2	TRBD1
CASSRTNTEAFF	TGCGCCAGCAGCCGGACGAACACTGAAGCTTTCTTT	.	TRBV5-1	TRBJ1-1	.
CASSLVAGGATETQYF	TGTGCCAGCAGCTTAGTTGCAGGGGGCGCTACCGAGACCCAGTACTTC	.	TRBV11-2	TRBJ2-5	TRBD1
CASSEPGHYGYTF	TGTGCCAGCAGTGAACCGGGCCACTATGGCTACACCTTC	.	TRBV6-1	TRBJ1-2	.
CASSDRTGSGNQPQHF	TGTGCCAGCAGTGATCGGACAGGATCGGGCAATCAGCCCCAGCATTTT	.	TRBV27	TRBJ1-5	TRBD1
CAWSPTSSYEQYF	TGTGCCTGGAGTCCGACTAGCTCCTACGAGCAGTACTTC	few	TRBV30	TRBJ2-7	.
CAISEMGGTGELFF	TGTGCCATCAGTGAGATGGGGGGCACCGGGGAGCTGTTTTTT	.	TRBV10-3	TRBJ2-2	.
CASTLSGDTQYF	TGTGCCAGCACGCTATCTGGAGATACGCAGTATTTT	.	TRBV5-5	TRBJ2-3	.
CASSRGAGYEQYF	TGTGCCAGCAGCCGGGGGGCGGGGTACGAGCAGTACTTC	few	TRBV6-5	TRBJ2-7	.
CASSRRGLGTEAFF	TGTGCCAGCAGCCGTAGGGGGCTGGGGACTGAAGCTTTCTTT	once	TRBV5-4	TRBJ1-1	TRBD1
CASSDFGFNEQFF	TGTGCCAGCAGTGATTTCGGCTTCAATGAGCAGTTCTTC	.	TRBV6-1	TRBJ2-1	.
CASRRSAGTGGEKLFF	TGCGCCAGCAGACGAAGCGCCGGGACAGGGGGTGAAAAACTGTTTTTT	.	TRBV4-1	TRBJ1-4	TRBD1
CASSAGTESSTDTQYF	TGTGCCAGCAGTGCCGGGACAGAAAGTAGCACAGATACGCAGTATTTT	.	TRBV27	TRBJ2-3	TRBD1
CASSAYPPGTEAFF	TGTGCCAGCAGCGCCTATCCCCCGGGTACTGAAGCTTTCTTT	.	TRBV7-8	TRBJ1-1	.
CASSSLDRGNTGELFF	TGTGCCAGCAGTTCCCTGGACAGGGGGAACACCGGGGAGCTGTTTTTT	.	TRBV27	TRBJ2-2	TRBD1